These 24 T cell receptor beta chains originate from one sample sequenced in a study of T cells in Graves' hyperthyroidism and ophthalmopathy. Template material for amplifying TCR beta CDR3 regions consisted of RNA transcripts. TCR CDR3 underwent first-round RT-PCR with the HTBI primer set. TCRdb re-called the multiplex PCR reads with MiXCR, one entry per CDR3 protein. The sample consists of 250,000 to 350,000 distinct CDR3 sequences, around 20% of them appearing once. The sample taken for sequencing was blood. All receptors derive from a man aged 25-40 years with Graves' ophthalmopathy.

This clonotype was seen repeatedly, ten times or more. V is TRBV5-1 and J is TRBJ2-4, with D perhaps given as TRBD1 or TRBD2 (5 bases each). Trimming took off 0 bases at V and 1 base at J, with 14 bases between the two ends. The CDR3 loop spans 17 amino acids. Germline CDR1 is SGHRS and CDR2 is YFSETQ. CDR3 loop: CASSLERFSGAKNIQYF. The CDR3 DNA reads TGCGCCAGCAGCTTGGAGCGGTTTTCAGGGGCCAAAAACATTCAGTACTTC.

This chain uses TRBV18 with TRBJ2-7, with 7 bases identical to TRBD2. Trimming at V came to 3 bases and at J to 4 bases, leaving 6 bases not matched to a gene. Germline CDR1 KGHSH, CDR2 LQKENI. This CDR3 has 14 residues. The CDR3 DNA reads TGTGCCAGCTCACCTGGGGGAGGGCCGTACGAGCAGTACTTC. It is translated as CASSPGGGPYEQYF.

In its sample, this clonotype was seen many times. The rearrangement uses TRBV2 and TRBJ1-2; no definite D call. CDR3 length: 12 residues. The ends were cut back, 3 bases at V and 4 bases at J, with 6 bases in the middle. Per germline, CDR1 SNHLY and CDR2 FYNNEI. CDR3 residues: CASSDQIYGYTF. Written as DNA, the CDR3 is TGTGCCAGCAGTGACCAAATCTATGGCTACACCTTC.

This clonotype was counted at least ten times. This CDR3 reads CATSDSRLAGGPSYEQYF. As DNA, the CDR3 is TGTGCCACCAGTGATTCCAGACTAGCGGGAGGCCCCTCCTACGAGCAGTACTTC. The chain couples TRBV24-1 to TRBJ2-7; 13 nucleotides agree with TRBD2. The CDR3 is 18 residues long. With 2 bases clipped from V and 0 bases from J, the junction kept 6 bases outside the gene matches. The germline V gene encodes CDR1 KGHDR and CDR2 SFDVKD.

This clonotype has only a few counts. The chain recombines TRBV15 with TRBJ2-3; 13 bases agree with TRBD2. J was trimmed by 2 bases and V by 4 bases; bases with no gene match: 3. The CDR3 consists of 16 residues. Germline V lookup: CDR1 LNHNV, CDR2 YYDKDF (reference sequence). CDR3 protein: CATSTGLAGSTDTQYF. The CDR3 DNA is TGTGCCACCAGCACGGGACTAGCGGGGTCCACAGATACGCAGTATTTT.

A note on this clonotype: A much larger clonotype is one base distant, so this may be a read error. This chain joins TRBV30 and TRBJ1-2; D is uncertain. V was cut by 0 bases and J by 12 bases, with 11 bases left in between. This CDR3 is 11 amino acids long. Germline CDR1 GTSNPN, CDR2 SVGIG (reference sequence). The CDR3 loop is CAWSVRSPHTF. The CDR3 nucleotides are TGTGCCTGGAGTGTACGCAGCCCGCACACCTTC.

This clonotype was seen only a few times. The junction and the germline gene differ at one end; a read error may be behind it. The rearrangement joins TRBV3-1 to TRBJ2-1, with TRBD2 as a possible D gene (7 bases). Germline lookup yields CDR1 LGHDT and CDR2 YNNKEL (reference sequence). The CDR3 length is 15 residues. The CDR3 DNA follows: TGTGCCAGCAGCCGTCAGGGGACTATAGACGATGAGCAGCTCTTC. Translated: CASSRQGTIDDEQLF.

The rearrangement uses TRBV5-1 and TRBJ2-7; TRBD2 matches 14 bases. Per germline, CDR1 SGHRS and CDR2 YFSETQ. The CDR3 contains 16 residues. Losses at the gene ends were 2 bases for V and 6 bases for J; bases not matched to a gene: 7. CDR3 DNA: TGCGCCAGCAGCTTACCGGGACTAGCGGGAGCGTCCGAGCAGTACTTC. This codes for CASSLPGLAGASEQYF.

This clonotype was counted a few times. The chain employs TRBV7-9 and TRBJ2-7, with 7 nucleotides matching TRBD2. Losses at the gene ends were 5 bases for V and 3 bases for J; bases not matched to a gene: 7. The CDR3 runs 14 residues. CDR1 and CDR2 (germline): SEHNR, FQNEAQ (reference sequence). The CDR3 DNA reads as TGTGCCAGCAGCCCGATCGGGAGGCTCTACGAGCAGTACTTC. Translated: CASSPIGRLYEQYF.

In nucleotides, the CDR3 is TGTGCCAGCAGCTTGCACCGGACCACGGGGGATGAGCAGTTCTTC. The encoded protein is CASSLHRTTGDEQFF. The chain joins TRBV7-2 to TRBJ2-1, with D possibly TRBD2 on 6 matching bases. This CDR3 is 15 amino acids long. Germline V gene sequence: CDR1 SGHTA, CDR2 FQGNSA. V was shortened by 3 bases and J by 8 bases, with 17 bases between the two germline ends.

This clonotype was counted many times. The chain joins TRBV11-2 to TRBJ2-7; D gene ambiguous. This CDR3 comprises 14 residues. The ends were cut back, 3 bases at V and 6 bases at J, with 15 bases in the middle. Germline CDR1 reads SGHAT; CDR2 reads FQNNGV. CDR3 DNA sequence: TGTGCCAGCAGCTTGGGGATCCGCTTTATCGAGCAGTACTTC. It specifies CASSLGIRFIEQYF.

As concerns this clonotype: A much larger clone differs by one base, so this may be a read error. Since the CDR3 does not end with the conserved phenylalanine or tryptophan, this likely comes from a read error. The rearrangement links TRBV30 to TRBJ1-5, with 10 bases lining up with TRBD1. CDR1 is GTSNPN, CDR2 SVGIG, per germline (reference sequence). This CDR3 contains 15 residues. V shed 0 bases, J shed 2 bases, and the junction held 1 base outside the gene matches. DNA for the CDR3: TGTGCCTGGAGTGTGGACAGGGGGGGCAATCAGCCCCAGCATCTT. This codes for CAWSVDRGGNQPQHL.

This clonotype was seen a few times. V usage is TRBV20-1 and J usage is TRBJ2-7; 14 positions match TRBD2. From germline, CDR1 is DFQATT and CDR2 SNEGSKA (reference sequence). This CDR3 contains 20 residues. After removal of 3 bases from V and 0 bases from J, the junction contained 16 bases not matched to a gene. The CDR3: CSARPLPGLAGGPSSYEQYF. The CDR3 DNA reads TGCAGTGCTAGGCCGCTACCTGGACTAGCGGGAGGACCTAGCTCCTACGAGCAGTACTTC.

This clonotype occurred a few times. CDR3 nucleotides: TGTGCCAGTAGTACCGACAGGGGGGCCTACGAGCAGTACTTC. Translation: CASSTDRGAYEQYF. The chain combines TRBV19 with TRBJ2-7, with TRBD1 identical over 9 bases. CDR1 is LNHDA and CDR2 is SQIVND in the germline V gene (reference sequence). V shed 4 bases and J 2 bases; nucleotides not matched to a gene: 3. The CDR3 spans 14 residues.

In this sample, this clonotype turned up a few times. CDR3 coding DNA: TGTGCCAGCAGCTTAGCGAGTGGCGGGAGAGCGGGTGAGCAGTTCTTC. Amino acid sequence: CASSLASGGRAGEQFF. This rearrangement joins TRBV7-6 to TRBJ2-1, with 7 bases aligning to TRBD2. The CDR3 totals 16 residues. Germline-derived CDR1 and CDR2 are SGHVS and FNYEAQ. With V trimmed by 0 bases and J by 9 bases, 11 bases remained unmatched.

This clonotype was counted many times. This rearrangement joins TRBV2 to TRBJ2-1; D is undetermined. Trimming took off 2 bases at V and 0 bases at J, with 8 bases between the two ends. Per the germline V gene, CDR1 is SNHLY and CDR2 is FYNNEI. The CDR3 runs 15 residues. The CDR3 region has the DNA TGTGCCAGCAGTGAAAACGCTCTCTCCTACAATGAGCAGTTCTTC. This codes for CASSENALSYNEQFF.

Of note for this clonotype: The missing conserved phenylalanine or tryptophan at the end of this CDR3 makes a read error likely. The CDR3, as DNA: TGTGCCAGCAGTTTGGGACTAGCGTTAGACGCCGGGGAGCTGTTTCTT. It is translated as CASSLGLALDAGELFL. V and J are TRBV12-3 or TRBV12-4 and TRBJ2-2; 10 nucleotides agree with TRBD2. The CDR3 contains 16 residues. V trimming: 3 bases; J trimming: 6 bases; junction bases outside the gene matches: 7.

The rearrangement uses TRBV13 and TRBJ1-1; D unclear. The V end was cut by 7 bases, the J end by 9 bases, with 21 bases between. The CDR3 has 14 residues. Germline V CDR1 and CDR2: PRHDT, FYEKMQ (reference sequence). DNA for the CDR3: TGTGCCAGCAATTCCCGTGAGGGTCGGATCCAAGCTTTCTTT. It specifies CASNSREGRIQAFF. Complete variable domain (other parts from reference TRBV13 and TRBJ1-1): AAGVIQSPRHLIKEKRETATLKCYPIPRHDTVYWYQQGPGQDPQFLISFYEKMQSDKGSIPDRFSAQQFSDYHSELNMSSLELGDSALYFCASNSREGRIQAFFGQGTRLTVV.

The V gene is TRBV6-1, the J gene TRBJ2-5; TRBD2 might be the D (5 bases). The germline V gene encodes CDR1 MNHNS and CDR2 SASEGT. Trimming stripped 4 bases from V and 2 bases from J, with 20 bases between. This CDR3 region has 17 residues. CDR3 sequence (DNA): TGTGCCAGCAGTGCTGGCCTCGGGGAGTTTAATCAAGAGACCCAGTACTTC. Translation: CASSAGLGEFNQETQYF.

This clonotype has a handful of counts. A junction boundary mismatches the germline segment, possibly from a read error. The rearrangement joins TRBV2 to TRBJ2-5; 8 bases match TRBD1. CDR1 is SNHLY and CDR2 is FYNNEI in the germline V gene. This CDR3 has 14 amino acids. CDR3 nucleotides: TGTGCCAGCAGTGCTCGGCAGGGGGCAGAGGCCCAGTACTTC. Translation gives CASSARQGAEAQYF.

The table lists this clonotype with many counts. The chain joins TRBV13 to TRBJ1-2; 7 positions agree with TRBD1. V was pared by 5 bases and J by 8 bases, with 8 bases of the junction left unmatched. CDR1 is PRHDT, CDR2 FYEKMQ, per germline (reference sequence). The CDR3 has 13 amino acids. This CDR3 reads CASSLGQFVGYTF. CDR3 DNA sequence: TGTGCCAGCAGCCTGGGACAGTTCGTGGGCTACACCTTC.

This clonotype was picked up many times. The J gene is TRBJ1-3, the V gene TRBV30; D gene ambiguous. V shed 4 bases and J shed 0 bases, with 13 bases lying between them. The CDR3 is 15 residues long. Germline V CDR1 and CDR2: GTSNPN, SVGIG (reference sequence). The CDR3 spells CAWNLPRFSGNTIYF. CDR3 nucleotide sequence: TGTGCCTGGAACCTACCCCGGTTCTCTGGAAACACCATATATTTT.

V is TRBV3-1 and J is TRBJ2-3; D is possibly TRBD1 (5 bases). The CDR3 loop spans 14 amino acids. Trimming stripped 3 bases from V and 4 bases from J, with 11 bases between. From germline, CDR1 is LGHDT and CDR2 YNNKEL (reference sequence). CDR3 DNA: TGTGCCAGCAGCCACCCACAGGCCTCAGATACGCAGTATTTT. Translating gives CASSHPQASDTQYF.

The rearrangement uses TRBV28 and TRBJ2-4, with D unclear. The germline gives CDR1 MDHEN, CDR2 SYDVKM. This CDR3 has 16 residues. Trimming took 5 bases from V and 1 from J, leaving 15 bases between them. In nucleotides, the CDR3 is TGTGCCAGCAGTACGCCTAGTCTTGGGGCCAAAAACATTCAGTACTTC. Its protein product is CASSTPSLGAKNIQYF. Drawing the rest from reference TRBV28 and TRBJ2-4, the complete variable domain is DVKVTQSSRYLVKRTGEKVFLECVQDMDHENMFWYRQDPGLGLRLIYFSYDVKMKEKGDIPEGYSVSREKKERFSLILESASTNQTSMYLCASSTPSLGAKNIQYFGAGTRLSVL.